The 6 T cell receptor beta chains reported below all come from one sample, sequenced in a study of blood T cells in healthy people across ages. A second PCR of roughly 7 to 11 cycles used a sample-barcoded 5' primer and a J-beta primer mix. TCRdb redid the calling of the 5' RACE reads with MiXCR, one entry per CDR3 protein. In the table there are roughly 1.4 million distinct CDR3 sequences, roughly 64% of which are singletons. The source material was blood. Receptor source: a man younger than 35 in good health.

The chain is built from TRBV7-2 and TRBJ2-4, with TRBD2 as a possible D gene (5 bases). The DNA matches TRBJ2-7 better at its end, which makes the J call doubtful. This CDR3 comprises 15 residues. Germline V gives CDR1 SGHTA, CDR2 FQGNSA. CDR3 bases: TGTGCCAGCGCGAGCAACAGCGACGGGAACTACGAGCAGTACTTC. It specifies CASASNSDGNYEQYF.

The CDR3: CSVGGLGVEQYF. The CDR3 DNA follows: TGCAGCGTTGGGGGACTCGGGGTGGAGCAGTACTTC. The gene calls are TRBV29-1 and TRBJ2-4, with D perhaps TRBD2 (6 bases). Germline V gene data show CDR1 as SQVTM and CDR2 as ANQGSEA. V was trimmed by 4 bases and J by 13 bases, leaving 17 bases between them. The CDR3 loop spans 12 amino acids. Complete variable domain (other parts from reference TRBV29-1 and TRBJ2-4): SAVISQKPSRDICQRGTSLTIQCQVDSQVTMMFWYRQQPGQSLTLIATANQGSEATYESGFVIDKFPISRPNLTFSTLTVSNMSPEDSSIYLCSVGGLGVEQYFGAGTRLSVL.

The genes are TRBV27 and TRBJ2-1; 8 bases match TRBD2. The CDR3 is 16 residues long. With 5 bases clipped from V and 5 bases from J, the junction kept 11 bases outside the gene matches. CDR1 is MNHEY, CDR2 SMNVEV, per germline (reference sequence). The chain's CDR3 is CASSPFGAGGHNEQFF. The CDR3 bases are TGTGCCAGCAGTCCGTTTGGTGCGGGAGGCCACAATGAGCAGTTCTTC.

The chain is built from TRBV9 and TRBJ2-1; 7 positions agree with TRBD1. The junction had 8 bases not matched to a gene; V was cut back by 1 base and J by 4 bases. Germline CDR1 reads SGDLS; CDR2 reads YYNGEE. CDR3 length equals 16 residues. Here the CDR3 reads CASSVLDRDTYNEQFF. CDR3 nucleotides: TGTGCCAGCAGCGTACTCGACAGGGACACTTACAATGAGCAGTTCTTC. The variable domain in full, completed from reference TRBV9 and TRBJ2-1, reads DSGVTQTPKHLITATGQRVTLRCSPRSGDLSVYWYQQSLDQGLQFLIQYYNGEERAKGNILERFSAQQFPDLHSELNLSSLELGDSALYFCASSVLDRDTYNEQFFGPGTRLTVL.

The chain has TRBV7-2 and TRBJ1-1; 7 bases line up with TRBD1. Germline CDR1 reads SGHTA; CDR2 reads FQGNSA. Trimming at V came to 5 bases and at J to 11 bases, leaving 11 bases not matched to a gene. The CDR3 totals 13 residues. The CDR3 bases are TGTGCCAGCAGCCTATCCGACAGGGCATCGGCTTTCTTT. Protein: CASSLSDRASAFF.

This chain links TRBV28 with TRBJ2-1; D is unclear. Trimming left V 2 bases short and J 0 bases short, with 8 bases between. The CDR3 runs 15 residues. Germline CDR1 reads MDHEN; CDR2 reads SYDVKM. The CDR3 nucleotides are TGTGCCAGCAGTTTACCCGACTTCTCCTACAATGAGCAGTTCTTC. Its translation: CASSLPDFSYNEQFF.